The TCR beta chain under discussion was sequenced for a study of T cells in Graves' hyperthyroidism and ophthalmopathy. General observations from the study: In blood, most of the thyroid clonotypes expanded above 0.001 were also present.

From RNA transcripts, TCR beta CDR3 regions were amplified. Researchers ran a first-round RT-PCR on the TCR CDR3 using the HTBI primer set. TCRdb used MiXCR to reprocess the multiplex PCR reads, holding one entry per CDR3 protein. The sample has fewer than 700,000 distinct CDR3 sequences; 15% to 20% are singletons. The V gene's germline CDR1 is SGHAT and CDR2 FQNNGV. This CDR3 has 14 residues. Trimming left V 0 bases short and J 7 bases short, with 13 bases between. This clonotype was seen repeatedly, ten times or more. Its matching antigen is unknown. Disease duration under 2 months; hyperthyroidism patients were aged 18 to 65. Each diagnosis drew on symptoms, thyroxine, TRAb, thyroid ultrasound and orbital computed tomography findings.

The chain joins TRBV11-2 to TRBJ2-7, with D maybe TRBD2 (6 bases). The specimen was blood. The TCR sequence derives from a young woman with Graves' hyperthyroidism. The CDR3, as DNA: TGTGCCAGCAGCTTAGATGTGACTAGTGAGGAGCAGTACTTC. It codes for CASSLDVTSEEQYF.